This T cell receptor beta chain was obtained from a study of T cells in localized non-small cell lung cancer. Whole-study results and caveats: There was higher T cell clonality in uninvolved adjacent lung than in tumor, and it was highest there. Owing to sequencing of a solitary tumor region, heterogeneity cannot be discounted.

Germline V gene sequence: CDR1 SNHLY, CDR2 FYNNEI. The CDR3 is 15 residues long. With V trimmed by 5 bases and J by 4 bases, 10 bases remained unmatched. Notes on this clone: Its matching antigen is unknown.

Clones were sequenced by immunoSEQ multiplex PCR, and TCRdb holds only the in-frame ones, with some missing. The sample has tens of thousands of clones; more than 75% are singletons. This clonotype was sampled from a female donor with stage II lung adenocarcinoma. The source material was PBMCs, sampled before any cancer treatment. The chain is built from TRBV2 and TRBJ2-7; 8 bases are a match to TRBD1. DNA of the CDR3: TGTGCCAGCAGTAACCTACCAGGGGGCGGTTACGAGCAGTACTTC. This gives the protein CASSNLPGGGYEQYF.